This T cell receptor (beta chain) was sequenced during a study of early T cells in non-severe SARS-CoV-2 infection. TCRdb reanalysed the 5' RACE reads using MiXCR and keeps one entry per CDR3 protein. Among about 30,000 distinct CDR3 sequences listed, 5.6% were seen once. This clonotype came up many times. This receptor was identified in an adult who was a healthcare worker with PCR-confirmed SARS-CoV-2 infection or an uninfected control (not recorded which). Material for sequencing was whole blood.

The CDR3 sequence is CASSLEEGTYEQYF. For the CDR3, the DNA is TGTGCCAGCAGCTTAGAGGAGGGGACCTACGAGCAGTACTTC. The chain combines TRBV7-2 with TRBJ2-7; perhaps TRBD2 as D (6 bases). The CDR3 has 14 amino acids. CDR1 is SGHTA and CDR2 is FQGNSA in the germline V gene. V lost 1 base, J lost 2 bases, and 9 bases lay in between.